Detailed here is one T cell receptor beta chain. This clonotype was counted many times. The clone's antigen remains unknown. Base qualities were left out, and no much larger clone turns up one base away. This sample stems from a study of CD8 T cells in ankylosing spondylitis (dated by TCRdb to the late 2010s). The study in broad terms: T cell receptor beta repertoires were profiled in healthy donors and ankylosing spondylitis patients so that disease-linked TCR variants could be found. In total, the full study cohort was made up of nearly 110 healthy donors and approximately 27 ankylosing spondylitis patients. Peripheral blood was sampled, and synovial fluid was also collected from ankylosing spondylitis patients.

TCRdb lists the instrument as Illumina HiSeq 2500. Quantitative 5'-RACE with molecular barcodes was the method used to prepare the TCR beta libraries. On the study's bioinformatics: A new computational method, built on a probabilistic model of VDJ rearrangement, was used to identify disease-linked TCR variants. TCRdb reworked the public reads: Q25 trimming with fastp, MiXCR clone assembly, productive beta chains retained. For every CDR3 protein sequence, its rows merge into one entry that carries the most common genes and DNA. The V and J calls, along with clone size, are taken from TCRdb and not from the paper's own processing. This sample holds 200,000 or so distinct CDR3 sequences; about 20% were observed only once. Of the sample, around 4% is held by the ten largest clones. Study-wide conclusions, independent of this receptor: According to the report, matched synovial fluid samples from ankylosing spondylitis patients were significantly enriched for the disease-linked clones. A TCR beta motif made up of fewer than 10 highly homologous amino acid variants appeared to be characteristic of blood from ankylosing spondylitis patients. Some of the motif variants had been reported before in the synovial fluid and blood of reactive arthritis patients, a finding that suggests common disease-initiation mechanisms. The disease-linked clones had a CD8+ phenotype and were found at relatively low frequencies in peripheral blood.

The CDR3 measures 13 amino acids from cysteine to phenylalanine. The read is trimmed to its CDR3 DNA, 39 bases read in frame from base 1. V and J are trimmed by 11 bases and 4 bases, and the gene matches miss 6 bases of the junction. From the germline V gene, CDR1 is ENHRY and CDR2 is SYGVKD. The chain is made from TRBV10-3 and TRBJ2-2; 8 bases in the junction line up with TRBD2. This receptor was obtained from a male donor under 35 with ankylosing spondylitis or in good health (not recorded which). Donor details come from another sample of the same person, matched by shared clones. The sequencing input was blood, either unsorted or a sorted T cell fraction (not recorded which). The CDR3 loop reads CAASGSGTGELFF. In nucleotide form, the sequence is TGTGCCGCCAGCGGGAGCGGCACCGGGGAGCTGTTTTTT.